These 24 T cell receptor beta chains were sequenced from one sample in a study of breast tumors, draining lymph nodes, adjacent tissues. Samples came from axillary lymph nodes draining the breast cancer. TCRdb re-called the multiplex PCR reads through MiXCR, storing one row per CDR3 protein. The top ten clones hold around 3.5% of a sample with about 130,000 distinct CDR3 sequences, 15% to 20% of them seen once. The sample was axillary lymph node tissue. The receptors stem from a female donor with breast cancer. Some clones in this sample may be carry-over from other donors' samples.

This clonotype was recorded many times. The chain combines TRBV12-3 or TRBV12-4 with TRBJ2-5; the match to TRBD1 covers 7 bases. After removal of 5 bases from V and 1 base from J, the junction contained 4 bases not matched to a gene. The CDR3 consists of 14 residues. This chain's CDR3 is CASSPTGRQETQYF. The CDR3 nucleotides read TGTGCCAGCAGTCCGACAGGGCGCCAAGAGACCCAGTACTTC.

As for this clonotype: One end of the junction fails to match germline, which may point to a read error. V and J are TRBV6-4 and TRBJ1-6; weak D call: TRBD1 (5 bases). Germline CDR1 is MRHNA and CDR2 is SNTAGT. CDR3 length: 13 residues. CDR3 bases: TGTGCCAGCCACGGGGCACTCAATTCACCCCTTCACTTT. Translated, it gives CASHGALNSPLHF.

This clonotype has ten or more counts. The rearrangement links TRBV29-1 to TRBJ1-2; D not resolved. The CDR3 extends over 10 amino acids. V was cut by 4 bases and J by 7 bases, with 7 bases left in between. Germline CDR1 SQVTM, CDR2 ANQGSEA. CDR3 amino acids: CSVVKGGYTF. The CDR3 DNA follows: TGCAGCGTTGTTAAGGGTGGCTACACCTTC. Filled out from reference TRBV29-1 and TRBJ1-2, the complete variable domain reads SAVISQKPSRDICQRGTSLTIQCQVDSQVTMMFWYRQQPGQSLTLIATANQGSEATYESGFVIDKFPISRPNLTFSTLTVSNMSPEDSSIYLCSVVKGGYTFGSGTRLTVV.

Note on this clonotype: A much larger clone is a single base away; this may be a read error. The genes are TRBV2 and TRBJ2-4; 9 bases align to TRBD1. The V gene end was trimmed by 8 bases and the J gene end by 3 bases; junction bases not matched to a gene: 20. CDR1 SNHLY and CDR2 FYNNEI come from the germline V gene. The CDR3 sequence is 19 residues long. CDR3 amino acids: CASGWRGQGLPRDKNIQYF. The DNA of the CDR3 is TGTGCCAGCGGGTGGCGGGGACAGGGACTTCCTCGGGACAAAAACATTCAGTACTTC.

A note on this clonotype: A much bigger clone sits one base away, suggesting this may be a read error. The CDR3 carries no conserved terminal phenylalanine or tryptophan, so it likely arises from a read error. This chain links TRBV7-9 with TRBJ1-2, with a weak D call TRBD1 (5 bases). V was trimmed by 5 bases and J by 6 bases, leaving 13 bases between them. The CDR3 is 13 residues long. CDR1 and CDR2 from the germline V gene are SEHNR and FQNEAQ (reference sequence). The CDR3 region is CASSPREGNGYTS. The CDR3 DNA is TGTGCCAGCAGCCCCAGGGAGGGAAATGGCTACACCTCC.

Many counts were recorded for this clonotype. The J gene is TRBJ2-5, the V gene TRBV20-1; the match to TRBD2 covers 12 bases. The length of the CDR3 is 16 residues. Germline CDR1 is DFQATT and CDR2 is SNEGSKA (reference sequence). V gave up 2 bases and J gave up 3 bases; unmatched junction bases: 7. As DNA, the CDR3 is TGCAGTGCTAGATCCGGGACTAGCGGGTCCGAAGAGACCCAGTACTTC. Amino acids: CSARSGTSGSEETQYF.

This clonotype was seen many times. The chain is built from TRBV29-1 and TRBJ1-5; D may be TRBD1 (5 bases). Looked up from germline, CDR1 is SQVTM and CDR2 is ANQGSEA. The CDR3 totals 15 residues. V was pared by 6 bases and J by 1 base, with 16 bases between. The CDR3 DNA reads as TGCAGCGTGCAAGCCAGGTGGGGCAGCAATCAGCCCCAGCATTTT. Translation gives CSVQARWGSNQPQHF.

This clonotype was found many times. V usage is TRBV20-1 and J usage is TRBJ2-1; D gene ambiguous. The V and J ends lost 0 bases and 9 bases respectively, with 18 bases between them. The germline V gene encodes CDR1 DFQATT and CDR2 SNEGSKA (reference sequence). The CDR3 spans 15 residues. The CDR3 nucleotides read TGCAGTGCTAGAGATTACCTCCCCCTGTCGGGTGAGCAGTTCTTC. It specifies CSARDYLPLSGEQFF.

At least ten counts were recorded for this clonotype. The chain employs TRBV10-2 and TRBJ1-5; D not certain. Trimming took off 0 bases at V and 4 bases at J, with 7 bases between the two ends. Germline CDR1 and CDR2: WSHSY and SAAADI. The CDR3 is 14 residues long. The CDR3 DNA reads TGCGCCAGCAGTGAGTCCTCGGGTAATCAGCCCCAGCATTTT. Translation: CASSESSGNQPQHF.

This clonotype was recorded at least ten times. This rearrangement joins TRBV9 to TRBJ1-2; TRBD1 matches 8 bases. Germline CDR1 is SGDLS and CDR2 is YYNGEE. The ends lost 2 bases at V and 5 bases at J; junction bases unmatched: 11. The CDR3 sequence is 16 residues long. CDR3 DNA: TGTGCCAGCAGCGTTCCTAGGACAGGGCCCAGTTATGGCTACACCTTC. Protein sequence: CASSVPRTGPSYGYTF.

Note on this clonotype: It may be a read error: a sequence one base away is much more abundant. This chain links TRBV10-3 with TRBJ1-3; D is unresolved. Trimming removed 7 bases from V and 0 bases from J, with 7 bases in between. CDR1 is ENHRY and CDR2 is SYGVKD in the germline V gene. The CDR3 loop spans 13 amino acids. CDR3 sequence: CAIKWGSGNTIYF. As DNA, the CDR3 is TGTGCCATCAAGTGGGGCTCTGGAAACACCATATATTTT.

This clonotype has a count of ten or more. This chain joins TRBV7-2 and TRBJ2-7; possibly TRBD2 for D (6 bases). V was pared by 1 base and J by 6 bases, with 16 bases between. The CDR3 has 15 residues. Germline loops: CDR1 SGHTA, CDR2 FQGNSA. The CDR3 protein is CASSLGLGGGSEQYF. CDR3 DNA: TGTGCCAGCAGCTTAGGGCTTGGTGGGGGGAGCGAGCAGTACTTC.

This clonotype has more than one count but fewer than ten. The rearrangement links TRBV12-3 or TRBV12-4 to TRBJ2-1; a possible D gene is TRBD1 (5 bases). CDR3 size: 14 residues. Trimming took off 1 base at V and 8 bases at J, with 12 bases between the two ends. The CDR3 protein is CASSLGQGFDEQFF. The CDR3 nucleotides read TGTGCCAGCAGTTTAGGGCAGGGATTCGATGAGCAGTTCTTC.

This clonotype showed up many times. V is TRBV5-1 and J is TRBJ2-1; 10 bases agree with TRBD1. Losses at the gene ends were 5 bases for V and 5 bases for J; bases not matched to a gene: 7. The CDR3 extends over 15 amino acids. Germline V gene lookup returns CDR1 SGHRS and CDR2 YFSETQ. This CDR3 is CASRDRQGAHNEQFF. The CDR3 nucleotides are TGCGCCAGCAGGGACCGACAGGGGGCGCACAATGAGCAGTTCTTC.

Worth noting for this clonotype: A much larger clone lies one base from this, so it may be a read error. V and J are TRBV6-5 and TRBJ2-2; TRBD2 agrees at 15 bases. The CDR3 is made up of 16 amino acids. Germline CDR1 MNHEY, CDR2 SVGAGI. The CDR3 DNA reads TGTGCCAGCAGGGGACTAGCGGGGGGTGACACCAGGGAGCTGTTTTTT. It encodes CASRGLAGGDTRELFF.

For this clonotype: This may be a read error: a much more frequent sequence differs by one nucleotide. CDR3 bases: TGTGCCAGCAGTTCCAACAGGGGCTCCTACTATGAGCAGTTCTTC. Protein sequence: CASSSNRGSYYEQFF. V gene TRBV12-3 or TRBV12-4 combines with J gene TRBJ2-1, with 7 bases aligning to TRBD1. CDR3 length: 15 residues.

This clonotype was seen repeatedly, ten times or more. The V call is TRBV5-1, the J call TRBJ2-1, with TRBD1 matching over 9 bases. Losses at the gene ends were 3 bases for V and 6 bases for J; bases not matched to a gene: 10. CDR1 SGHRS and CDR2 YFSETQ come from the germline V gene. The CDR3 spans 16 residues. The chain's CDR3 is CASSWVTGGVFNEQFF. DNA of the CDR3: TGCGCCAGCAGCTGGGTTACAGGGGGCGTCTTCAATGAGCAGTTCTTC.

This clonotype was observed a few times. The CDR3 sequence is CASSQDLTSGGPRGDQYF. CDR3 in DNA: TGTGCCAGCAGCCAAGATCTGACTAGCGGGGGACCTAGGGGTGACCAGTACTTC. The rearrangement uses TRBV3-1 and TRBJ2-5; 12 nucleotides line up with TRBD2. The V gene's germline CDR1 is LGHDT and CDR2 YNNKEL (reference sequence). Trimming cost V 0 bases and J 10 bases; bases outside gene matches: 15. The CDR3 has 18 residues.

The rearrangement uses TRBV20-1 and TRBJ1-1; possible D gene TRBD1, 5 bases. Germline assignment: CDR1 DFQATT and CDR2 SNEGSKA (reference sequence). Between the trimmed V and J ends, which lost 5 bases and 4 bases, there was a span of 17 bases. This CDR3 spans 14 amino acids. CDR3 loop: CSAARPQGATEAFF. DNA of the CDR3: TGCAGTGCTGCCCGGCCCCAAGGGGCCACTGAAGCTTTCTTT.

To note about this clonotype: One junction end disagrees with the germline gene, perhaps due to a read error. V is TRBV19 and J is TRBJ1-5; perhaps TRBD1 as D (6 bases). CDR1 LNHDA and CDR2 SQIVND come from the germline V gene (reference sequence). The CDR3 sequence is 20 residues long. The CDR3 DNA follows: TGTACCAGTGCTGACCAGGGTTTGACAGGCGGCAGATATAGCAATCAGCCCCAGCATTTT. This translates into CTSADQGLTGGRYSNQPQHF.

Ten or more counts support this clonotype. The chain uses TRBV9 and TRBJ1-6; 8 positions agree with TRBD1. Losses at the gene ends were 4 bases for V and 5 bases for J; bases not matched to a gene: 5. This CDR3 has 15 amino acids. Germline loops: CDR1 SGDLS, CDR2 YYNGEE. CDR3 in amino acids: CASSPRTGNNSPLHF. For the CDR3, the DNA is TGTGCCAGCAGCCCCCGGACAGGGAATAATTCACCCCTCCACTTT.

About this clonotype itself: A much bigger clone sits one base away, suggesting this may be a read error. The rearrangement joins TRBV5-8 to TRBJ2-7, with TRBD1 identical over 7 bases. Germline values: CDR1 SGHTS, CDR2 YDEGEE. CDR3 length: 15 amino acids. Germline trimming cut 5 bases from V and 2 bases from J; bases unmatched to any gene: 10. CDR3 protein: CASRDRQGYAYEQYF. CDR3 coding DNA: TGTGCCAGCAGGGATAGACAGGGCTACGCCTACGAGCAGTACTTC.

This clonotype was picked up a small number of times. The chain uses TRBV3-1 and TRBJ1-6, with 8 bases matching TRBD1. Germline loops: CDR1 LGHDT, CDR2 YNNKEL (reference sequence). The CDR3 has 17 residues. V lost 0 bases to trimming and J lost 10 bases; unmatched junction nucleotides: 11. CDR3 in DNA: TGTGCCAGCAGCCAAGAAACCGGGACAGGCCGGCGCTCACCCCTCCACTTT. This translates into CASSQETGTGRRSPLHF.

This clonotype was observed at least ten times. This rearrangement joins TRBV7-8 to TRBJ2-3; TRBD2 matches at 10 bases. Trimming removed 0 bases from V and 0 bases from J; junction bases left unmatched: 6. CDR3 size: 18 residues. CDR1 is SGHVS, CDR2 FQNEAQ, per germline. This chain's CDR3 is CASSLAGIAGGSTDTQYF. The CDR3, as DNA: TGTGCCAGCAGCTTAGCTGGCATAGCGGGGGGTAGCACAGATACGCAGTATTTT.